This is a list of T cell receptor beta chains from one sample in a study of blood T cells in healthy people across ages. A single record per CDR3 protein comes from TCRdb applying MiXCR to the 5' RACE reads. Of about 1.7 million distinct CDR3 sequences listed, 28% are singletons. Input material: blood. The receptors stem from a woman in her thirties in good health. Both conserved end residues are part of each CDR3. The D gene is left open where the match is weak. For some rows the clone size is stated as once, few or many, or as a class when expanded; others skip it.

>.|TRBD1|TRBV7-2|18|TRBJ1-2
TGTGCCAGCAGCTTAGCAGGGACAGGGTTAATAGGGACCTATGGCTACACCTTC
CASSLAGTGLIGTYGYTF
>.|TRBD2|TRBV5-6|19|TRBJ2-7
TGTGCCAGCAGCTTGGGGTTGATTAGCGGGAGGGTTTCCTACAATGAGCAGTACTTC
CASSLGLISGRVSYNEQYF
>few|.|TRBV9|14|TRBJ1-2
TGTGCCAGCAGCGTTGGACGAGGAGGGCATGGCTACACCTTC
CASSVGRGGHGYTF
>.|TRBD2|TRBV27|15|TRBJ2-7
TGTGCCAGCAGACCAACTAGCGGGCTTACCTACGAGCAGTACTTC
CASRPTSGLTYEQYF
>.|.|TRBV25-1|14|TRBJ2-3
TGTGCCAGCAGTGGAGGGTCTAACACAGATACGCAGTATTTT
CASSGGSNTDTQYF
>many|TRBD1|TRBV5-1|14|TRBJ2-7
TGCGCCAGCAGCTTTGGACAGGGGCGAGACGAGCAGTACTTC
CASSFGQGRDEQYF
>once|TRBD1|TRBV28|14|TRBJ2-7
TGTGCCAGCGAACAGGGGATTAAGTTTGGGGAGCAGTACTTC
CASEQGIKFGEQYF
>.|TRBD2|TRBV7-2|17|TRBJ2-1
TGTGCCAGCAGCCCCAGCCTGTTAGCGGGCCGACGGGATGAGCAGTTCTTC
CASSPSLLAGRRDEQFF
>.|TRBD2|TRBV29-1|17|TRBJ2-7
TGCAGCGTCCACAATCGGCTAGCGGGAAACAAGAGCTACGAGCAGTACTTC
CSVHNRLAGNKSYEQYF
>.|TRBD2|TRBV12-3/TRBV12-4|20|TRBJ2-5
TGTGCCAGCAGCTACTCGGTTGATAGCGGGAGGGCCCCCTTGATGCAGACCCAGTACTTC
CASSYSVDSGRAPLMQTQYF
>few|TRBD2|TRBV15|15|TRBJ2-3
TGTGCCACCAGCCGGGGACTAGCGGGAGTAGATACGCAGTATTTT
CATSRGLAGVDTQYF
>.|.|TRBV7-7|12|TRBJ2-3
TGTGCCAGCGGATCTAGCCCCGGGGCGCAGTATTTT
CASGSSPGAQYF
>many|TRBD2|TRBV7-2|15|TRBJ2-5
TGTGCCAGCAGCTACCCCGTAGCGGGAGGTGAGACCCAGTACTTC
CASSYPVAGGETQYF